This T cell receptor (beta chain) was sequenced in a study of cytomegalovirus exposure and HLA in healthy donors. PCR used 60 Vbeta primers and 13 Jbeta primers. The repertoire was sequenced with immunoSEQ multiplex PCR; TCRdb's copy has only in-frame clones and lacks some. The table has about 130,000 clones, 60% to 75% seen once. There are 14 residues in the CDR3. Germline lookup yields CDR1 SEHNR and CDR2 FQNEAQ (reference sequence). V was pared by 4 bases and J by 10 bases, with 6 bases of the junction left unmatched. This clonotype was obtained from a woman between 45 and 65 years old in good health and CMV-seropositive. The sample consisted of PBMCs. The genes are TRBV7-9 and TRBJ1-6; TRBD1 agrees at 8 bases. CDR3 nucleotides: TGTGCCAGCAGCTCCTCGGGACAGGACTCACCCCTCCACTTT. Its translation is CASSSSGQDSPLHF.